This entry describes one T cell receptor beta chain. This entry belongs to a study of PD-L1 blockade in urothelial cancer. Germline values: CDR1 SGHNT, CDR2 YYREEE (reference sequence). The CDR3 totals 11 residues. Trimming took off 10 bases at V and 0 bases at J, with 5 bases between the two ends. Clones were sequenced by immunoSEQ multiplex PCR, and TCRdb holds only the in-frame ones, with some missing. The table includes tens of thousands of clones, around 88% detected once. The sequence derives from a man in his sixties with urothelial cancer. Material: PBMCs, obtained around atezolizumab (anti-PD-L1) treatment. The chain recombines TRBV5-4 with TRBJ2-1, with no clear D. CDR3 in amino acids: CAGSSYNEQFF. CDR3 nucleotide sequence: TGTGCCGGTAGCTCCTACAATGAGCAGTTCTTC.